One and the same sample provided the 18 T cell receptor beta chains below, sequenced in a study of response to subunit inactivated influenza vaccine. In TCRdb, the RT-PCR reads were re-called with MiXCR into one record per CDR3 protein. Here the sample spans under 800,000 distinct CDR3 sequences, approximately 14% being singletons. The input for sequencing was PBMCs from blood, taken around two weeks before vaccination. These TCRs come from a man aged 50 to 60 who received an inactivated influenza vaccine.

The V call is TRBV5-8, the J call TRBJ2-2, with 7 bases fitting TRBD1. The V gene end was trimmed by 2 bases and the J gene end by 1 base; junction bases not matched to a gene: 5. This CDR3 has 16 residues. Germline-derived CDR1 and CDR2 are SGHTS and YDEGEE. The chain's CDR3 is CASSFWTGLNTGELFF. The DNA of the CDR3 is TGTGCCAGCAGCTTTTGGACAGGATTGAACACCGGGGAGCTGTTTTTT. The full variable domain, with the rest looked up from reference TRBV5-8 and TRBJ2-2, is EAGVTQSPTHLIKTRGQQATLRCSPISGHTSVYWYQQALGLGLQFLLWYDEGEERNRGNFPPRFSGRQFPNYSSELNVNALELEDSALYLCASSFWTGLNTGELFFGEGSRLTVL.

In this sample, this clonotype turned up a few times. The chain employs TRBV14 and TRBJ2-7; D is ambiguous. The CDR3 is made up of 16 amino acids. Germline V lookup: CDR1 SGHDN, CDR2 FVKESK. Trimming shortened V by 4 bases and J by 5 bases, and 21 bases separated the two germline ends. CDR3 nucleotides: TGTGCCAGCAGCCCCCTCGAGGCATCCTTGCTCGACGAGCAGTACTTC. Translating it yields CASSPLEASLLDEQYF.

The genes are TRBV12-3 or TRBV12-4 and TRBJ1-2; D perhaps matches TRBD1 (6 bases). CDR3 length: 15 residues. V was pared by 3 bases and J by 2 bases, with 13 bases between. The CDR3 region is CASSFTGTMNYGYTF. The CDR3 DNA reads TGTGCCAGCAGTTTTACAGGGACGATGAACTATGGCTACACCTTC.

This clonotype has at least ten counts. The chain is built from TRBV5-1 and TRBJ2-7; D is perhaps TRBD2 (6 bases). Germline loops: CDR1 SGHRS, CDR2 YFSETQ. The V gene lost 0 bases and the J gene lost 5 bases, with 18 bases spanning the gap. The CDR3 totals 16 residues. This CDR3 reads CASSLAPGRRGNEQYF. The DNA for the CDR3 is TGCGCCAGCAGCTTGGCCCCAGGACGCCGCGGGAACGAGCAGTACTTC. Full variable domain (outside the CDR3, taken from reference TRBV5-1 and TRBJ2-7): KAGVTQTPRYLIKTRGQQVTLSCSPISGHRSVSWYQQTPGQGLQFLFEYFSETQRNKGNFPGRFSGRQFSNSRSEMNVSTLELGDSALYLCASSLAPGRRGNEQYFGPGTRLTVT.

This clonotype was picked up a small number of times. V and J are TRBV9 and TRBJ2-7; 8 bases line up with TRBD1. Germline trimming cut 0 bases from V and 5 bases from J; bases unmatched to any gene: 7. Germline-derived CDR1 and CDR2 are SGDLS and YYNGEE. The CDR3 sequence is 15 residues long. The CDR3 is CASSVAGGSRNEQYF. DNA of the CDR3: TGTGCCAGCAGCGTAGCAGGGGGCAGTAGGAACGAGCAGTACTTC.

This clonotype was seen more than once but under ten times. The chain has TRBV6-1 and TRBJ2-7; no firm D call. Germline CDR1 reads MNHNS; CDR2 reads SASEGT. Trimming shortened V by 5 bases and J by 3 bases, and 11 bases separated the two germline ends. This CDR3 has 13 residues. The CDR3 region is CASSSPLNYEQYF. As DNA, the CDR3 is TGTGCCAGCAGTAGCCCCTTGAACTACGAGCAGTACTTC.

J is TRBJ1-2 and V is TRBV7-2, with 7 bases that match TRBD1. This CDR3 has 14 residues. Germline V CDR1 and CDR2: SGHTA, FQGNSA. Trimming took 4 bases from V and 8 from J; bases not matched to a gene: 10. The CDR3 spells CASSSRDSRRGYTF. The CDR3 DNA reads TGTGCCAGCAGCTCGCGGGACAGCCGACGGGGCTACACCTTC.

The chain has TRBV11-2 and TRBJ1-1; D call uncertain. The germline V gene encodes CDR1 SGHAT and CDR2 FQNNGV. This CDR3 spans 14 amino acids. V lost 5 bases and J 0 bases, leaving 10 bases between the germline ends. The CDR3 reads CASSITHLNTEAFF. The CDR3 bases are TGTGCCAGCAGCATTACACATTTGAACACTGAAGCTTTCTTT.

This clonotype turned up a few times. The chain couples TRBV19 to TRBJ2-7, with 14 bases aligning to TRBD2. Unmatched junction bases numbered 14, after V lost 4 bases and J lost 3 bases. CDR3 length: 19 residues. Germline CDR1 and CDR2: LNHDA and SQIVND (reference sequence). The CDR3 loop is CASSTTGTEGLAGVYEQYF. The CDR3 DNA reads TGTGCCAGTAGTACCACCGGGACAGAGGGACTAGCGGGAGTCTACGAGCAGTACTTC. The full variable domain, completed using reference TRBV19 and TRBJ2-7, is DGGITQSPKYLFRKEGQNVTLSCEQNLNHDAMYWYRQDPGQGLRLIYYSQIVNDFQKGDIAEGYSVSREKKESFPLTVTSAQKNPTAFYLCASSTTGTEGLAGVYEQYFGPGTRLTVT.

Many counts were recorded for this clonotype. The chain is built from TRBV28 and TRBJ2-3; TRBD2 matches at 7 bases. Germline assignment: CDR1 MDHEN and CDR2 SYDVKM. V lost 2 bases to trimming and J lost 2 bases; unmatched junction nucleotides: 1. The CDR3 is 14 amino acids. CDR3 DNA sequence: TGTGCCAGCAGTTTAGCGGGAGTCACAGATACGCAGTATTTT. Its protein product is CASSLAGVTDTQYF. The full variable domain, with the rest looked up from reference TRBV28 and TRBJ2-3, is DVKVTQSSRYLVKRTGEKVFLECVQDMDHENMFWYRQDPGLGLRLIYFSYDVKMKEKGDIPEGYSVSREKKERFSLILESASTNQTSMYLCASSLAGVTDTQYFGPGTRLTVL.

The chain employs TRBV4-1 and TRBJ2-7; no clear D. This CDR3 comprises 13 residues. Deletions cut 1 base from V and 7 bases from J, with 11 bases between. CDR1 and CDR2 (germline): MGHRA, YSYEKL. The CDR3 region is CASSQGDWREQYF. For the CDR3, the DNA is TGCGCCAGCAGCCAAGGGGATTGGAGAGAGCAGTACTTC.

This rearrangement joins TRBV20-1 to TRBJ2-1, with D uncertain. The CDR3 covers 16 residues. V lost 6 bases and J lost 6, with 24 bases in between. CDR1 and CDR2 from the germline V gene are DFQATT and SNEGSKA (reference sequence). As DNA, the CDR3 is TGCAGTGCCGTCCCGGTGAGGCGGATAACACCCAATGAGCAGTTCTTC. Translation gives CSAVPVRRITPNEQFF.

CDR3 sequence (DNA): TGCAGCGTAGGGACTAGCGGGAGAGGCGGCACAGATACGCAGTATTTT. This encodes CSVGTSGRGGTDTQYF. The V gene is TRBV29-1, the J gene TRBJ2-3, with 14 bases matching TRBD2. This CDR3 is 16 amino acids long. V gave up 6 bases and J gave up 1 base; unmatched junction bases: 6. Germline CDR1 is SQVTM and CDR2 is ANQGSEA.

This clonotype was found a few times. The CDR3 region has the DNA TGTGCCAGCAGTCCCCTCAAGGGCAAGGCGACTAGCGAGCAGTACTTC. It yields the protein CASSPLKGKATSEQYF. The chain links TRBV28 to TRBJ2-7, with a possible D match to TRBD2 (6 bases). V was cut by 5 bases and J by 6 bases, with 23 bases left in between. Germline lookup yields CDR1 MDHEN and CDR2 SYDVKM. This CDR3 contains 16 residues.

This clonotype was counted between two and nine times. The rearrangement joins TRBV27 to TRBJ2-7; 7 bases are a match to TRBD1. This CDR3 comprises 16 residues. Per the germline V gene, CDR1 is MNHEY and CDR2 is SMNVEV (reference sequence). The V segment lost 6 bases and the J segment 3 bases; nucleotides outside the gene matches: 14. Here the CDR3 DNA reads TGTGCCAGCAGGCCCGACAGGGCCCTCGGTTACTACGAGCAGTACTTC. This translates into CASRPDRALGYYEQYF.

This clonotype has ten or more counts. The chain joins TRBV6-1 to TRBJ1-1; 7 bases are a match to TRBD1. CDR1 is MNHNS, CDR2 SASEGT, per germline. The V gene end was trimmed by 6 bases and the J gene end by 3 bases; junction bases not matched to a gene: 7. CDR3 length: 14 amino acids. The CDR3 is CASRIGGADTEAFF. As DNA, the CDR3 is TGTGCCAGCAGGATAGGGGGCGCGGACACTGAAGCTTTCTTT.

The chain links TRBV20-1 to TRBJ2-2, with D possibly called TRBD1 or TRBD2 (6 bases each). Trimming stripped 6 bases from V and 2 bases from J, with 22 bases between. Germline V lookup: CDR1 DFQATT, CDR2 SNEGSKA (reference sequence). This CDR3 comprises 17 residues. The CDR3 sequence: CSAYSKGGGANTGELFF. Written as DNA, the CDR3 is TGCAGTGCCTACTCAAAGGGGGGCGGGGCTAACACCGGGGAGCTGTTTTTT.

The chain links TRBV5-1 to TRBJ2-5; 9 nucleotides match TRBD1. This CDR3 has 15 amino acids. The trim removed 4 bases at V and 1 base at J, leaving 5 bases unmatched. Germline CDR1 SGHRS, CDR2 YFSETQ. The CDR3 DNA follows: TGCGCCAGCAGCGATGGACAGGGGTTCCAAGAGACCCAGTACTTC. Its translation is CASSDGQGFQETQYF.